This T cell receptor (beta chain) was obtained from a study of Ad26.COV2.S vaccination and SARS-CoV-2 variants. Turning to the study itself: Intramuscular Ad26.COV2.S doses were given once or twice, 56 days apart. Study observations and caveats: Possibly, TCR breadth and depth analyses underestimated total T cell responses.

The length of the CDR3 is 14 residues. Trimming stripped 1 base from V and 3 bases from J, with 10 bases between. Germline V lookup: CDR1 SGHRS, CDR2 YFSETQ. Assay: immunoSEQ multiplex PCR; the TCRdb copy retains only in-frame clones and omits some. The sample includes about 400,000 clones, approximately 83% of them seen just once. As for treatment: approximately 18 received Ad26.COV2.S at low or high dose, single or two shots; several received placebo; per-sample allocation not given. Following the first vaccine or placebo injection, samples were taken on day 63. As regards this clone: The antigen is not known.

The chain has TRBV5-1 and TRBJ1-1; D is uncertain. The clonotype originates from a person between 18 and 60 years old who received the Ad26.COV2.S COVID-19 vaccine or a placebo. This specimen was peripheral blood, taken in a trial of Ad26.COV2.S vaccine versus placebo. DNA of the CDR3: TGCGCCAGCAGCTTGTCCGATTCTTACACTGAAGCTTTCTTT. Its translation: CASSLSDSYTEAFF.